This entry concerns a single T cell receptor (beta chain). CDR1 and CDR2 from the germline V gene are KGHSH and LQKENI. The CDR3 covers 14 residues. Trimming left V 6 bases short and J 3 bases short, with 11 bases between. This sample was taken from a study of shared clonotypes between healthy human individuals. The naive CD8 subset, CD45RO-negative cells positively selected for CCR7, excluded terminally differentiated effector memory CD45RA+ cells. The data were produced by immunoSEQ multiplex PCR, yet TCRdb's version contains in-frame clones alone and is incomplete. The sample yields under 850,000 clones, around 93% seen once.

The source of this sequence is a man younger than 40 in good health. The chain has TRBV18 and TRBJ1-4, with D maybe TRBD1 (5 bases). Source material: naive CD8+ T cells sorted from blood. The CDR3 DNA is TGTGCCAGCTCTCCAGGGCAGCCTAATGAAAAACTGTTTTTT. It encodes CASSPGQPNEKLFF.